This T cell receptor (beta chain) was identified in a study of T cell repertoires in cytomegalovirus infection. TCRdb recomputed calls from the reads with MiXCR, one row per CDR3 protein. The data hold about 920,000 distinct CDR3 sequences, with around 29% observed a single time. Points from the study as a whole: Frequencies of public TCR beta families were cumulated, and this identified carriers of CMV plus the relevant HLA.

This clonotype was observed many times. Its antigen is currently unknown. Germline V lookup: CDR1 SEHNR, CDR2 FQNEAQ (reference sequence). There are 14 residues in the CDR3. V lost 8 bases and J lost 0, with 13 bases in between. The V gene is TRBV7-9, the J gene TRBJ1-2; D gene unclear. Source: cultured CD8+ T cells from PBMCs, taken from culture after CMV antigen stimulation. The TCR comes from a human donor in good health (CMV status not recorded). Some clones in this sample may be carry-over from other donors' samples. The CDR3: CASLRVPSNYGYTF. The CDR3 DNA follows: TGTGCCAGCTTGAGGGTACCTTCTAACTATGGCTACACCTTC.